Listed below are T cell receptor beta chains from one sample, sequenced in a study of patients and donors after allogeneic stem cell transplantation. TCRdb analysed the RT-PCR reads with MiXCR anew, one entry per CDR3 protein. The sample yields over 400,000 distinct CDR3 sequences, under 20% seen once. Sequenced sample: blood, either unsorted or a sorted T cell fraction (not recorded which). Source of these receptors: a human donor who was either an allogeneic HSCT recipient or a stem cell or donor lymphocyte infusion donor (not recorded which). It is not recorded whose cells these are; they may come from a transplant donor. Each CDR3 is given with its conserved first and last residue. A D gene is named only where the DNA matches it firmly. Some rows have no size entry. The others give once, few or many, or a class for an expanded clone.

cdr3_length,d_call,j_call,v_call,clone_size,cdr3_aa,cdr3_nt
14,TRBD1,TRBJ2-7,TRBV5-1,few,CASSLAQGVYEQYF,TGCGCCAGCAGCTTGGCGCAGGGGGTCTACGAGCAGTACTTC
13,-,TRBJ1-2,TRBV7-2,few,CASRLGLNYGYTF,TGTGCCAGCAGATTGGGTCTGAACTATGGCTACACCTTC
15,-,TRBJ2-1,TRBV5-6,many,CASSLNGAAYNEQFF,TGTGCCAGCAGCTTGAACGGGGCCGCCTACAATGAGCAGTTCTTC
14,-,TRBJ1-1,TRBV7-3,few,CASSLGEGNTEAFF,TGTGCCAGCAGCCTAGGCGAAGGGAACACTGAAGCTTTCTTT
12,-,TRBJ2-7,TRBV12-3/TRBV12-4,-,CASSYGHYEQYF,TGTGCCAGCAGTTATGGACACTACGAGCAGTACTTC
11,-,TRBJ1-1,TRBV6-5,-,CASRSEVEAFF,TGTGCCAGCAGATCAGAAGTTGAAGCTTTCTTT
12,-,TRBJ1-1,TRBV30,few,CAWSARRVSAFF,TGTGCCTGGAGTGCGAGGAGGGTATCAGCTTTCTTT
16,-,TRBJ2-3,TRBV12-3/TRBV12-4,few,CASSSRRPSRTDTQYF,TGTGCCAGCAGTTCCCGACGACCCTCGCGCACAGATACGCAGTATTTT
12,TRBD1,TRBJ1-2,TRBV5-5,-,CASSFGTAPHTF,TGTGCCAGCAGCTTTGGGACAGCCCCGCACACCTTC
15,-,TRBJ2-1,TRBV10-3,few,CAISEGGSGYNEQFF,TGTGCCATCAGTGAGGGGGGTAGCGGATACAATGAGCAGTTCTTC
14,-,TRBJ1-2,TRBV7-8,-,CASSLADLNYGYTF,TGTGCCAGCAGCTTAGCCGACCTTAACTATGGCTACACCTTC
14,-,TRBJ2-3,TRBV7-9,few,CASSLTLSTDTQYF,TGTGCCAGCAGCTTAACGCTAAGCACAGATACGCAGTATTTT
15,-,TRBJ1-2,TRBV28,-,CASSPQGRPNYGYTF,TGTGCCAGCAGCCCGCAGGGACGGCCGAACTATGGCTACACCTTC
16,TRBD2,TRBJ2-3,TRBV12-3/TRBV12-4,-,CASSFGRLAGTDTQYF,TGTGCCAGCAGTTTTGGAAGGCTAGCGGGCACAGATACGCAGTATTTT
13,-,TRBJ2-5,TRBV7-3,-,CASSRVSLETQYF,TGTGCCAGCAGTCGGGTCAGTCTTGAGACCCAGTACTTC
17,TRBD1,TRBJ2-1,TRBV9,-,CASSVGPRDSPYNEQFF,TGTGCCAGCAGCGTGGGACCCCGGGACAGTCCCTACAATGAGCAGTTCTTC
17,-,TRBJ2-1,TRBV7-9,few,CASSLGLRGLSSNEQFF,TGTGCCAGCAGCTTAGGCCTCCGGGGGCTCTCCTCCAATGAGCAGTTCTTC
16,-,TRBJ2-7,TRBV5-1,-,CASSLNRADLLYEQYF,TGCGCCAGCAGCTTGAACCGTGCGGACTTGCTCTACGAGCAGTACTTC
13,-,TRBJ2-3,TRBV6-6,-,CASSYPTPDTQYF,TGTGCCAGCAGTTACCCCACCCCAGATACGCAGTATTTT
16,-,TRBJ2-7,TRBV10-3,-,CAISGAQSQAFYEQYF,TGTGCCATCAGTGGGGCGCAGTCTCAGGCCTTCTACGAGCAGTACTTC
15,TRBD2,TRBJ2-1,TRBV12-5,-,CASGSGTSGSNEQFF,TGTGCTAGTGGCTCCGGGACTAGCGGGAGTAATGAGCAGTTCTTC
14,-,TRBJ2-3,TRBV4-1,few,CASSQEVTVDTQYF,TGCGCCAGCAGCCAAGAGGTGACGGTAGATACGCAGTATTTT
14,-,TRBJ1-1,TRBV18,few,CASSPRQWGTEAFF,TGTGCCAGCTCACCACGTCAGTGGGGGACTGAAGCTTTCTTT
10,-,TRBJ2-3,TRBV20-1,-,CSARLGTQYF,TGCAGTGCTAGGTTGGGTACGCAGTATTTT
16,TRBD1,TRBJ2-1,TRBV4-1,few,CASSQIFDRGLYEQFF,TGCGCCAGCAGCCAGATTTTTGACAGGGGGCTGTATGAGCAGTTCTTC
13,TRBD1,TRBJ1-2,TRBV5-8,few,CASSRTGRHGYTF,TGTGCCAGCAGCCGGACAGGGAGACATGGCTACACCTTC